This TCR beta chain was sequenced in a study of blood T cell repertoires in COVID-19 (dated by TCRdb to 2020 to 2021). In terms of the full investigation: Samples covering the acute and convalescent phases of COVID-19 were provided by collaborators in the United States, Italy and Spain. The samples were drawn from two sources: the first 160 participants of the ongoing ImmuneRACE study, and about 1,300 subjects contributed by 6 global collaborators. The dataset comprised deeply sampled blood TCRbeta repertoires from subjects exposed to, actively infected with, or recovered from COVID-19. A freely available public database, intended as a resource for researchers studying the immune response to SARS-CoV-2, is where the repertoires were released. A de-identified subject ID, COVID-19 status, age in years and sex were almost always included in the sample metadata. The prospective study material was composed of cDNA or gDNA derived from T cells, B-cell-depleted T cells, or PBMCs. Where available, HLA class I and class II types were obtained from metadata supplied by the sample provider rather than from assay-based typing. Points the paper makes about the study in general: The amount of clinical and demographic metadata varied by source and participant and was provided uncurated.

The germline V gene (reference sequence) supplies CDR1 MNHEY and CDR2 SMNVEV. The CDR3 holds 13 amino acids from the cysteine to the phenylalanine. This entry keeps only the CDR3 DNA: 39 bases, framed from base 1. V is clipped by 7 bases and J by 5 bases, and the sequence between their germline boundaries is 12 bases long. Each collaborating institution followed its own protocols to collect whole blood in K2EDTA tubes. For TCRbeta analysis, collaborator samples were shipped as frozen whole blood, as isolated PBMCs, or as DNA extracted from either sample type. The immunoSEQ Assay, a bias-controlled multiplex PCR, was used to amplify TCRbeta CDR3 regions from genomic DNA. The study's own analysis went as follows. Nucleated cell counts per sample were estimated from amplification of reference gene primers within the assay. To quantify the absolute abundance of each unique TCRbeta CDR3 rearrangement, sequence reads were collapsed and filtered. For each sample, productive Simpson clonality was calculated by taking the square root of Simpson's diversity index across productive rearrangements. The table comes from immuneACCESS by way of TCRdb, which keeps in-frame sequences with V and J called. Part of the clones is missing from these tables; in studies checked, under half for an unresolved V gene and the rest for unknown reasons. V and J calls and clone size are copied from that table; D and trimming were computed from the DNA. For this sample the table gives about 280,000 clones, of which 85% to 90% were detected only once. Of the sample, roughly 14% is held by the ten largest clones.

Ten or more counts support this clone. Its antigen is unknown. No much larger clone exists at a distance of one base, and base qualities are not known. The rearrangement combines TRBV27 with TRBJ2-1; the D gene cannot be named for sure. This clonotype was sampled from a human donor in a cohort sampled during active COVID-19. Sequenced input: peripheral blood. The nucleotide sequence is given as TGTGCCAGCATTTCCTACCCTCACAATGAGCAGTTCTTC. Its protein reads: CASISYPHNEQFF.